This T cell receptor beta chain was observed in a study of cytomegalovirus exposure and HLA in healthy donors. Study details: Caucasian-associated ancestry cluster membership applied to approximately 84% of 398 genotyped donors. General study points: Later on, an analysis showed TCR association rates differing by HLA locus, with DRB1 the most and HLA-C the fewest. A later analysis found common viral pathogens apparently linked to several of the most significant clusters.

PCR primers comprised 60 Vbeta and 13 Jbeta primers. Some clones are missing from TCRdb's copy, which holds only in-frame ones; the method was immunoSEQ multiplex PCR. The listing records approximately 45,000 clones. Turning to this clone: Its antigen is not known.

This TCR derives from a male donor in good health and CMV-seronegative. Source material: PBMCs.

CDR3: CASPYGQGAIEDYEQYF. The DNA of the CDR3 is TGTGCCAGTCCGTATGGACAGGGGGCTATAGAGGACTACGAGCAGTACTTC. The chain employs TRBV27 and TRBJ2-7; 11 nucleotides match TRBD1. CDR1 is MNHEY, CDR2 SMNVEV, per germline (reference sequence). The J segment lost 3 bases and the V segment lost 9 bases, leaving 16 bases of the junction unmatched. The CDR3 contains 17 residues.